The rows below give T cell receptor beta chains drawn from one sample of a study of Ad26.COV2.S vaccination and SARS-CoV-2 variants. Clones were sequenced by immunoSEQ multiplex PCR, and TCRdb holds only the in-frame ones, with some missing. The repertoire holds 300,000 to 350,000 clones, approximately 80% seen once, with about 2.1% in the top ten. Sequenced material: peripheral blood, taken in a trial of Ad26.COV2.S vaccine versus placebo. The receptors here all came from a person aged 18-60 years who received the Ad26.COV2.S COVID-19 vaccine or a placebo. The CDR3 runs from the conserved cysteine through the conserved F or W. A D gene is named only where the DNA matches it firmly. Rows give clone size only sometimes, using once, few, many, or a class for an expanded clone.

j_gene: TRBJ2-7
v_gene: TRBV2
d_gene: -
abundance: -
CDR3nt: TGTGCCAGCAAAGTCGACCTCTACGAGCAGTACTTC
CDR3aa: CASKVDLYEQYF

j_gene: TRBJ1-5
v_gene: TRBV19
d_gene: TRBD1
abundance: -
CDR3nt: TGTGCCAGTAGTATGGGACAGGGTTCGGGACAGCCCCAGCATTTT
CDR3aa: CASSMGQGSGQPQHF

j_gene: TRBJ2-3
v_gene: TRBV19
d_gene: -
abundance: many
CDR3nt: TGTGCCAGTAGTAACCCACCGCGAGGGGGGGCGACAGATACGCAGTATTTT
CDR3aa: CASSNPPRGGATDTQYF

j_gene: TRBJ2-3
v_gene: TRBV5-1
d_gene: TRBD1
abundance: -
CDR3nt: TGCGCCAGCAGATCCCCGGGACAGGGCACAGATACGCAGTATTTT
CDR3aa: CASRSPGQGTDTQYF

j_gene: TRBJ2-1
v_gene: TRBV6-5
d_gene: -
abundance: -
CDR3nt: TGTGCCAGCATCAGCAGGGATGACGACAATGAGCAGTTCTTC
CDR3aa: CASISRDDDNEQFF

j_gene: TRBJ1-2
v_gene: TRBV10-3
d_gene: -
abundance: -
CDR3nt: TGTGCCATCAGTGAGTTAGAGTATTTTGGGCGCTCCGGTGATGGCTACACCTTC
CDR3aa: CAISELEYFGRSGDGYTF

j_gene: TRBJ1-3
v_gene: TRBV19
d_gene: -
abundance: -
CDR3nt: TGTGCCAGTAGTATCGACAGGATTGGAAACACCATATATTTT
CDR3aa: CASSIDRIGNTIYF

j_gene: TRBJ2-7
v_gene: TRBV18
d_gene: -
abundance: -
CDR3nt: TGTGCCAGCTCAGGACAGAAGGGGGACTACGAGCAGTACTTC
CDR3aa: CASSGQKGDYEQYF

j_gene: TRBJ1-2
v_gene: TRBV5-4
d_gene: -
abundance: -
CDR3nt: TGTGCCAGCCGGTCGCGGGGATCGAATGGCTACACCTTC
CDR3aa: CASRSRGSNGYTF

j_gene: TRBJ2-3
v_gene: TRBV7-9
d_gene: TRBD1
abundance: -
CDR3nt: TGTGCCAGCAGCTTAGGGGCTACAGGGGGCTCGACAGATACGCAGTATTTT
CDR3aa: CASSLGATGGSTDTQYF

j_gene: TRBJ2-1
v_gene: TRBV20-1
d_gene: -
abundance: -
CDR3nt: TGCAGTGCAAGTGGACTCTTGAGCTCCTACAATGAGCAGTTCTTC
CDR3aa: CSASGLLSSYNEQFF

j_gene: TRBJ1-5
v_gene: TRBV6-5
d_gene: TRBD1
abundance: -
CDR3nt: TGTGCCAGCAGTTCAACAGGGGCGGACAATCAGCCCCAGCATTTT
CDR3aa: CASSSTGADNQPQHF

j_gene: TRBJ1-3
v_gene: TRBV30
d_gene: -
abundance: once
CDR3nt: TGTGCCTGGAGTGTAAAGAACACCATATATTTT
CDR3aa: CAWSVKNTIYF

j_gene: TRBJ1-3
v_gene: TRBV5-1
d_gene: -
abundance: -
CDR3nt: TGCGCCAGCAGCTTGGAACCTATTTCGACAGGTTCTGGAAACACCATATATTTT
CDR3aa: CASSLEPISTGSGNTIYF

j_gene: TRBJ2-5
v_gene: TRBV6-2/TRBV6-3
d_gene: -
abundance: -
CDR3nt: TGTGCCAGCAGTGCCCATGGGACCGCCGCCCGAGAGACCCAGTACTTC
CDR3aa: CASSAHGTAARETQYF

j_gene: TRBJ1-6
v_gene: TRBV5-4
d_gene: -
abundance: -
CDR3nt: TGTGCCAGCAGCTACAGCCACCGGGACACTTATAATTCACCCCTCCACTTT
CDR3aa: CASSYSHRDTYNSPLHF

j_gene: TRBJ2-5
v_gene: TRBV11-3
d_gene: TRBD2
abundance: -
CDR3nt: TGTGCCAGCAGCCGCGGGGGGTTCCAAGAGACCCAGTACTTC
CDR3aa: CASSRGGFQETQYF

j_gene: TRBJ1-2
v_gene: TRBV3-1/TRBV3-2
d_gene: -
abundance: once
CDR3nt: TGTGCCAGCAGCCAAGCCGGGGGGCTGTATGGCTACACCTTC
CDR3aa: CASSQAGGLYGYTF

j_gene: TRBJ1-5
v_gene: TRBV3-1/TRBV3-2
d_gene: -
abundance: -
CDR3nt: TGTGCCAGCAGCCAAGATCGTGATGGGCGTTATAGCAATCAGCCCCAGCATTTT
CDR3aa: CASSQDRDGRYSNQPQHF

j_gene: TRBJ1-5
v_gene: TRBV18
d_gene: -
abundance: -
CDR3nt: TGTGCCAGCTCACCACCGGGGGGGCAGGATCAGCCCCAGCATTTT
CDR3aa: CASSPPGGQDQPQHF

j_gene: TRBJ2-3
v_gene: TRBV19
d_gene: -
abundance: -
CDR3nt: TGTGCCAGTAGGATCGCGGGGGACAGAGGACTAAGCACAGATACGCAGTATTTT
CDR3aa: CASRIAGDRGLSTDTQYF

j_gene: TRBJ2-2
v_gene: TRBV19
d_gene: -
abundance: -
CDR3nt: TGTGCCAGTAGTATCTGGAAATCCGGGGAGCTGTTTTTT
CDR3aa: CASSIWKSGELFF

j_gene: TRBJ1-6
v_gene: TRBV18
d_gene: -
abundance: -
CDR3nt: TGTGCCAGCTCACCACGGCAAGGAGGGAGTTCACCCCTCCACTTT
CDR3aa: CASSPRQGGSSPLHF

j_gene: TRBJ2-4
v_gene: TRBV11-3
d_gene: TRBD2
abundance: once
CDR3nt: TGTGCCAGCAGCCTAGCGGGAGGGCTGGCCAAAAACATTCAGTACTTC
CDR3aa: CASSLAGGLAKNIQYF

j_gene: TRBJ1-3
v_gene: TRBV7-2
d_gene: -
abundance: -
CDR3nt: TGTGCCAGCAGCGTTCGAGCCTATGGAGGAAACACCATATATTTT
CDR3aa: CASSVRAYGGNTIYF

j_gene: TRBJ2-3
v_gene: TRBV12-3/TRBV12-4
d_gene: -
abundance: -
CDR3nt: TGTGCCAGCACCACGATCGTTGAGCGGGCGCAGTATTTT
CDR3aa: CASTTIVERAQYF

j_gene: TRBJ2-3
v_gene: TRBV10-3
d_gene: -
abundance: -
CDR3nt: TGTGCCATCAGTGGGGTATCCGCGGGCAGCACAGATACGCAGTATTTT
CDR3aa: CAISGVSAGSTDTQYF

j_gene: TRBJ2-2
v_gene: TRBV19
d_gene: -
abundance: -
CDR3nt: TGTGCCAGTAGGACCGCAAAGGGACTGAACACCGGGGAGCTGTTTTTT
CDR3aa: CASRTAKGLNTGELFF

j_gene: TRBJ1-3
v_gene: TRBV19
d_gene: TRBD1
abundance: -
CDR3nt: TGTGCCAGTAGCCCTGGGGTAGGGGGCACTGGAAACACCATATATTTT
CDR3aa: CASSPGVGGTGNTIYF

j_gene: TRBJ2-2
v_gene: TRBV6-6
d_gene: -
abundance: -
CDR3nt: TGTGCCAGCAGGTACCTGATGGGGGAGCTGTTTTTT
CDR3aa: CASRYLMGELFF

j_gene: TRBJ1-2
v_gene: TRBV28
d_gene: TRBD1
abundance: -
CDR3nt: TGTGCCAGCAACCAAGGGACAGGGGGCTCGGGAGGCTACACCTTC
CDR3aa: CASNQGTGGSGGYTF

j_gene: TRBJ2-3
v_gene: TRBV7-8
d_gene: -
abundance: -
CDR3nt: TGTGCCAGCAGCCCGCTGGATGGTACGCAGTATTTT
CDR3aa: CASSPLDGTQYF

j_gene: TRBJ2-2
v_gene: TRBV28
d_gene: -
abundance: -
CDR3nt: TGTGCCAGCCTTGGGGTCGGCGAGCTGTTTTTT
CDR3aa: CASLGVGELFF

j_gene: TRBJ1-4
v_gene: TRBV15
d_gene: -
abundance: -
CDR3nt: TGTGCCACCAGCAGAGGCTTCGAGGGTGAAAAACTGTTTTTT
CDR3aa: CATSRGFEGEKLFF

j_gene: TRBJ2-1
v_gene: TRBV7-2
d_gene: -
abundance: -
CDR3nt: TGTGCCAGCAGCATTACGACGCTCAATGAGCAGTTCTTC
CDR3aa: CASSITTLNEQFF

j_gene: TRBJ1-1
v_gene: TRBV25-1
d_gene: TRBD1
abundance: -
CDR3nt: TGTGCCAGCAGTAGAGACAGGGGTTGGAACACTGAAGCTTTCTTT
CDR3aa: CASSRDRGWNTEAFF

j_gene: TRBJ2-5
v_gene: TRBV7-2
d_gene: TRBD2
abundance: -
CDR3nt: TGTGCCAGCAGCTCCCGGGGGGGGACTAGCGGCAGAGAGACCCAGTACTTC
CDR3aa: CASSSRGGTSGRETQYF

j_gene: TRBJ2-5
v_gene: TRBV2
d_gene: TRBD2
abundance: -
CDR3nt: TGTGCCAGCACTCCTAGCGGGGGCCTGGGGACCCAGTACTTC
CDR3aa: CASTPSGGLGTQYF

j_gene: TRBJ1-1
v_gene: TRBV28
d_gene: -
abundance: -
CDR3nt: TGTGCCAGCAGTTTACCGCGGGCGAAAGCTTTCTTT
CDR3aa: CASSLPRAKAFF

j_gene: TRBJ2-2
v_gene: TRBV19
d_gene: -
abundance: -
CDR3nt: TGTGCCAGTAGTATGGCCCTAGGCAACACCGGGGAGCTGTTTTTT
CDR3aa: CASSMALGNTGELFF

j_gene: TRBJ1-6
v_gene: TRBV28
d_gene: TRBD1
abundance: -
CDR3nt: TGTGCCAGCAGTTTTGGCAGGGGGCGTAGCTCCTATAATTCACCCCTCCACTTT
CDR3aa: CASSFGRGRSSYNSPLHF

j_gene: TRBJ1-4
v_gene: TRBV14
d_gene: TRBD1
abundance: -
CDR3nt: TGTGCCAGCAGCGCCCGACAGGGTTGGATTAATGAAAAACTGTTTTTT
CDR3aa: CASSARQGWINEKLFF

j_gene: TRBJ2-1
v_gene: TRBV4-2
d_gene: TRBD2
abundance: -
CDR3nt: TGTGCCAGCAGCCAAGGGGGTAGCGGGGGTTCCTACAATGAGCAGTTCTTC
CDR3aa: CASSQGGSGGSYNEQFF